These 11 T cell receptor beta chains were sequenced from one sample in a study of T cell repertoires in cytomegalovirus infection. TCRdb re-analysed the reads in MiXCR, keeping a single row per CDR3 protein. The sample holds approximately 750,000 distinct CDR3 sequences, 35% seen once. The sequenced sample consisted of PBMCs. The source is a human donor in good health (CMV status not recorded). Some clones in this sample may be carry-over from other donors' samples.

The chain employs TRBV7-2 and TRBJ2-3, with 10 bases that match TRBD2. Looked up from germline, CDR1 is SGHTA and CDR2 is FQGNSA. With V trimmed by 1 base and J by 3 bases, 4 bases remained unmatched. CDR3 length: 16 residues. The CDR3 nucleotides are TGTGCCAGCAGCTTAGGGGGTAGCGGGAGGACAGATACGCAGTATTTT. Translation: CASSLGGSGRTDTQYF.

This clonotype was seen only once. The chain joins TRBV5-1 to TRBJ2-7, with D perhaps matching TRBD1 (5 bases). The CDR3 runs 15 residues. The germline gives CDR1 SGHRS, CDR2 YFSETQ. Trimming shortened V by 0 bases and J by 6 bases, and 16 bases separated the two germline ends. In DNA form, the CDR3 reads TGCGCCAGCAGCTTGGCCCCAGGGTATAATCCCGAGCAGTACTTC. Translating it yields CASSLAPGYNPEQYF. Based on the CDR3 plus reference TRBV5-1 and TRBJ2-7, the full variable domain is KAGVTQTPRYLIKTRGQQVTLSCSPISGHRSVSWYQQTPGQGLQFLFEYFSETQRNKGNFPGRFSGRQFSNSRSEMNVSTLELGDSALYLCASSLAPGYNPEQYFGPGTRLTVT.

This clonotype occurred a few times. This sequence joins TRBV6-2 or TRBV6-3 and TRBJ2-3; D may be TRBD2 (5 bases). The germline gives CDR1 MNHEY, CDR2 SVGEGT. There are 17 residues in the CDR3. Trimming stripped 6 bases from V and 0 bases from J, with 19 bases between. Here the CDR3 DNA reads TGTGCCAGCAGCCGGCAGCGGCGAATGTCTAGCACAGATACGCAGTATTTT. It encodes CASSRQRRMSSTDTQYF.

The rearrangement joins TRBV12-3 or TRBV12-4 to TRBJ2-7; D call uncertain. CDR3 length: 13 amino acids. Trimming took 5 bases from V and 5 from J, leaving 13 bases between them. The CDR3 reads CASSRLQYHEQYF. The CDR3 DNA is TGTGCCAGCAGTAGATTACAGTACCACGAGCAGTACTTC.

The chain carries TRBV20-1 and TRBJ1-1; D perhaps matches TRBD1 (6 bases). Germline CDR1 reads DFQATT; CDR2 reads SNEGSKA (reference sequence). The germline V and J ends were trimmed by 3 bases and 1 base, with 15 bases remaining between them. CDR3 length: 15 residues. In DNA form, the CDR3 reads TGCAGTGCTAGGGCCCCAGGGGCGAAGAACACTGAAGCTTTCTTT. Translation: CSARAPGAKNTEAFF.

This clonotype was observed at least ten times. V and J are TRBV7-8 and TRBJ2-5; TRBD1 agrees at 8 bases. The CDR3 has 14 amino acids. J was trimmed by 1 base and V by 5 bases; bases with no gene match: 3. Germline-derived CDR1 and CDR2 are SGHVS and FQNEAQ. CDR3 nucleotides: TGTGCCAGCAGCGCGACAGGGGCCCAAGAGACCCAGTACTTC. This translates into CASSATGAQETQYF.

This clonotype was observed a few times. The chain employs TRBV20-1 and TRBJ2-5; maybe TRBD2 (5 bases). Trimming pared 0 bases from V and 5 bases from J, leaving 10 bases between. This CDR3 has 13 residues. Germline CDR1 reads DFQATT; CDR2 reads SNEGSKA (reference sequence). CDR3: CSARDGESETQYF. CDR3 DNA sequence: TGCAGTGCTAGAGACGGGGAGTCGGAGACCCAGTACTTC.

Notes on this clonotype: At one end, the junction sequence differs from germline, possibly due to a read error. The rearrangement joins TRBV27 to TRBJ2-3, with no clear D. The CDR3 has 15 residues. In germline, CDR1 is MNHEY, CDR2 SMNVEV (reference sequence). The CDR3 protein is CASSSPTDGTDKQYF. The DNA of the CDR3 is TGTGCCAGCAGTTCCCCGACGGACGGCACAGATAAGCAGTATTTT.

This clonotype was observed a handful of times. J is TRBJ2-2 and V is TRBV5-1; either TRBD1 or TRBD2 may supply D (5 bases each). In germline, CDR1 is SGHRS, CDR2 YFSETQ. The CDR3 is made up of 14 amino acids. The V gene lost 4 bases and the J gene lost 6 bases, with 13 bases spanning the gap. The CDR3 region is CASSLGTEAGELFF. The DNA of the CDR3 is TGCGCCAGCAGCCTCGGGACCGAGGCCGGGGAGCTGTTTTTT.

This clonotype was observed a few times. The CDR3 is CASRFPARRGYEQYF. The CDR3 DNA reads TGTGCCAGCAGGTTCCCCGCGAGGAGGGGGTACGAGCAGTACTTC. V is TRBV7-4 and J is TRBJ2-7; the D gene could be TRBD1 or TRBD2 (6 bases each). V lost 6 bases, J lost 4 bases, and 19 bases lay in between. The germline CDR1 and CDR2 sequences are SGHVT and SQSDAQ. This CDR3 contains 15 residues. The whole variable domain, filled in from reference TRBV7-4 and TRBJ2-7, reads GAGVSQSPRYKVAKRGRDVALRCDSISGHVTLYWYRQTLGQGSEVLTYSQSDAQRDKSGRPSGRFSAERPERSVSTLKIQRTEQGDSAVYLCASRFPARRGYEQYFGPGTRLTVT.

This clonotype turned up a few times. The rearrangement links TRBV29-1 to TRBJ1-3, with D possibly TRBD1 on 5 matching bases. The germline V and J ends were trimmed by 6 bases and 0 bases, with 15 bases remaining between them. The CDR3 extends over 15 amino acids. Per germline, CDR1 SQVTM and CDR2 ANQGSEA. The DNA for the CDR3 is TGCAGCGTCCGACCCGGTGGACACTCTGGAAACACCATATATTTT. The encoded protein is CSVRPGGHSGNTIYF.